Shown below are 17 T cell receptor beta chains from a single sample sequenced in a study of shared clonotypes between healthy human individuals. Sequencing used immunoSEQ multiplex PCR; TCRdb keeps in-frame clones, though not all of them. The data hold millions of clones, with more than 90% observed a single time. The sample taken for sequencing was naive CD4+ T cells sorted from blood. Subset in this sample: CD45RA+ positively selected. These TCRs come from a man between 18 and 29 years old in good health.

The J gene is TRBJ1-5, the V gene TRBV7-9; D unresolved. Germline V lookup: CDR1 SEHNR, CDR2 FQNEAQ (reference sequence). CDR3 length equals 12 residues. Trimming took 7 bases from V and 3 from J, leaving 7 bases between them. The CDR3 sequence: CASTRDNQPQHF. The CDR3 region has the DNA TGTGCCAGCACCCGGGACAATCAGCCCCAGCATTTT.

The chain recombines TRBV19 with TRBJ1-4; the D is unclear. From germline, CDR1 is LNHDA and CDR2 SQIVND (reference sequence). V lost 5 bases and J 6 bases, leaving 13 bases between the germline ends. The CDR3 runs 14 residues. The CDR3 spells CASSGVPSHEKLFF. The DNA of the CDR3 is TGTGCCAGTAGTGGAGTCCCGAGCCATGAAAAACTGTTTTTT.

The chain employs TRBV7-2 and TRBJ1-6, with a tentative D call TRBD1 (5 bases). From germline, CDR1 is SGHTA and CDR2 FQGNSA. The V end was cut by 5 bases, the J end by 7 bases, with 12 bases between. The CDR3 length is 14 residues. The CDR3 is CASSPGLTNSPLHF. The CDR3 nucleotides are TGTGCCAGCAGCCCGGGACTGACGAATTCACCCCTCCACTTT.

The J gene is TRBJ1-2, the V gene TRBV5-6; 8 bases agree with TRBD1. Germline lookup yields CDR1 SGHDT and CDR2 YYEEEE. The CDR3 runs 15 residues. V dropped 1 base and J dropped 2; count of bases not matched to a gene: 4. For the CDR3, the DNA is TGTGCCAGCAGCTTGACTGGACAGGGAAACTATGGCTACACCTTC. Protein sequence: CASSLTGQGNYGYTF.

The chain joins TRBV30 to TRBJ2-1, with D maybe TRBD1 (6 bases). The length of the CDR3 is 12 residues. Trimming removed 3 bases at V and 8 bases at J, with 11 bases between. Germline lookup yields CDR1 GTSNPN and CDR2 SVGIG (reference sequence). The CDR3: CAWRPGEYEQFF. The CDR3 region has the DNA TGTGCCTGGAGGCCAGGGGAATATGAGCAGTTCTTC.

The rearrangement uses TRBV28 and TRBJ1-1, with 9 positions matching TRBD1. Losses at the gene ends were 3 bases for V and 5 bases for J; bases not matched to a gene: 4. The germline gives CDR1 MDHEN, CDR2 SYDVKM. The CDR3 has 14 amino acids. The CDR3 DNA sequence: TGTGCCAGCAGTTTCGGGACAGGGCGGACTGAAGCTTTCTTT. It encodes CASSFGTGRTEAFF.

The gene calls are TRBV28 and TRBJ1-4; the D gene is possibly TRBD1 (6 bases). V shed 6 bases and J shed 7 bases, with 12 bases lying between them. The CDR3 covers 13 residues. Germline V gives CDR1 MDHEN, CDR2 SYDVKM. DNA for the CDR3: TGTGCCAGCAGGGCCGGGACACTTGAAAAACTGTTTTTT. This encodes CASRAGTLEKLFF.

This chain connects TRBV30 to TRBJ1-1; D perhaps matches TRBD1 (6 bases). CDR1 is GTSNPN, CDR2 SVGIG, per germline (reference sequence). The CDR3 runs 15 residues. V lost 0 bases, J lost 1 base, and 12 bases lay in between. The chain's CDR3 is CAWSVPGQPNTEAFF. The DNA for the CDR3 is TGTGCCTGGAGTGTTCCAGGACAGCCGAACACTGAAGCTTTCTTT.

The V call is TRBV30, the J call TRBJ2-3; D is undetermined. The CDR3 length is 15 residues. The V and J ends lost 0 bases and 1 base respectively, with 11 bases between them. Germline CDR1 is GTSNPN and CDR2 is SVGIG (reference sequence). The CDR3 reads CAWSVQGSGTDTQYF. In DNA form, the CDR3 reads TGTGCCTGGAGTGTACAAGGATCGGGCACAGATACGCAGTATTTT.

Only one count was recorded for this clone. This chain uses TRBV6-5 with TRBJ2-7; possible D gene TRBD1, 9 bases. The CDR3 has 15 residues. Trimming shortened V by 6 bases and J by 5 bases, and 20 bases separated the two germline ends. CDR1 and CDR2 from the germline V gene are MNHEY and SVGAGI. For the CDR3, the DNA is TGTGCCAGCAGCCGGGGGGGGACAGGGCAACACGAGCAGTACTTC. Protein product: CASSRGGTGQHEQYF.

The chain has TRBV6-1 and TRBJ1-5; TRBD1 matches 8 bases. The CDR3 consists of 15 residues. V lost 8 bases to trimming and J lost 3 bases; unmatched junction nucleotides: 9. Germline CDR1 MNHNS, CDR2 SASEGT. In nucleotides, the CDR3 is TGTGCCAGCGTCCGGACAGGGAAGGCCAATCAGCCCCAGCATTTT. Its translation: CASVRTGKANQPQHF.

V is TRBV7-2 and J is TRBJ2-2; 9 bases are shared with TRBD1. Per the germline V gene, CDR1 is SGHTA and CDR2 is FQGNSA. J lost 3 bases, V lost 5 bases, and 4 bases had no gene match. This CDR3 region has 15 residues. Here the CDR3 DNA reads TGTGCCAGCAGCCTAGGGGACAGGGACACCGGGGAGCTGTTTTTT. Protein product: CASSLGDRDTGELFF.

This clone occurred once. V usage is TRBV10-2 and J usage is TRBJ1-1; TRBD1 matches at 10 bases. V lost 6 bases and J lost 3; bases outside the gene matches: 4. This CDR3 comprises 14 residues. Germline V gene data show CDR1 as WSHSY and CDR2 as SAAADI. The CDR3 spells CASRGQGRDTEAFF. The CDR3 DNA follows: TGCGCCAGCAGGGGACAGGGGCGGGACACTGAAGCTTTCTTT.

The gene calls are TRBV5-6 and TRBJ1-3; D is uncertain. CDR1 SGHDT and CDR2 YYEEEE come from the germline V gene. This CDR3 spans 14 amino acids. The V end was cut by 4 bases, the J end by 4 bases, with 12 bases between. The CDR3 reads CASSLGVQGNTIYF. The CDR3 DNA is TGTGCCAGCAGCCTGGGAGTTCAAGGAAACACCATATATTTT.

The chain couples TRBV6-5 to TRBJ1-2; 12 nucleotides agree with TRBD1. CDR3 length equals 15 residues. V lost 2 bases, J lost 5 bases, and 3 bases stayed unmatched. CDR1 is MNHEY, CDR2 SVGAGI, per germline. CDR3 nucleotides: TGTGCCAGCAGTTACCCGGGACAGGGGGCATATGGCTACACCTTC. As protein: CASSYPGQGAYGYTF.

V is TRBV19 and J is TRBJ2-7; 9 bases match TRBD2. Germline loops: CDR1 LNHDA, CDR2 SQIVND (reference sequence). The CDR3 has 15 residues. V lost 6 bases, J lost 8 bases, and 14 bases stayed unmatched. The CDR3 loop reads CASSPSTSGESKQYF. The CDR3 nucleotides are TGTGCCAGTAGCCCCTCGACTAGCGGAGAGAGTAAGCAGTACTTC. The full variable domain, in which reference TRBV19 and TRBJ2-7 provide the parts outside the CDR3, is DGGITQSPKYLFRKEGQNVTLSCEQNLNHDAMYWYRQDPGQGLRLIYYSQIVNDFQKGDIAEGYSVSREKKESFPLTVTSAQKNPTAFYLCASSPSTSGESKQYFGPGTRLTVT.

The V and J genes are TRBV6-5 and TRBJ2-1, with 8 positions matching TRBD1. The V gene end was trimmed by 6 bases and the J gene end by 6 bases; junction bases not matched to a gene: 10. This CDR3 spans 15 amino acids. Germline V gene data show CDR1 as MNHEY and CDR2 as SVGAGI. The CDR3 coding sequence is TGTGCCAGCAGACGGACAGGGATTGTCAGCAATGAGCAGTTCTTC. It yields the protein CASRRTGIVSNEQFF.